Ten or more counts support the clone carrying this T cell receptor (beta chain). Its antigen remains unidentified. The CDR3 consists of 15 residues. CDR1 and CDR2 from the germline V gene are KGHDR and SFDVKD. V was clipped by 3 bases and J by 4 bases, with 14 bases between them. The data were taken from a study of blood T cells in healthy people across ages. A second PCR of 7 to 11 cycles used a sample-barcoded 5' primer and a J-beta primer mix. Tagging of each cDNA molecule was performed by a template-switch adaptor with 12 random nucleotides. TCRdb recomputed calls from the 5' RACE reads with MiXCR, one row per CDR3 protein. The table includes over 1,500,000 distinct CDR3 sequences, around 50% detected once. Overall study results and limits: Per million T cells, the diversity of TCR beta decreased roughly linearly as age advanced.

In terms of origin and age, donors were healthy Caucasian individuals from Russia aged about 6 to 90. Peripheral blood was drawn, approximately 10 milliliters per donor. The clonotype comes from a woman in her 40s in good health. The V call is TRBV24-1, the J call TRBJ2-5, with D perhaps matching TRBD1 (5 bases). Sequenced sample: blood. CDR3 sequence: CATSDPQPRGETQYF. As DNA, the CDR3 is TGTGCCACCAGTGATCCACAACCTAGGGGAGAGACCCAGTACTTC.